Shown below are 3 T cell receptor beta chains from a single sample sequenced in a study of CD8 T cells in ankylosing spondylitis. Antigens of these TCRs are unknown. The study's findings and limits: Seemingly characteristic of ankylosing spondylitis blood was a TCR beta motif consisting of fewer than 10 highly homologous variants.

Each CDR3 protein gets one entry after TCRdb re-called the 5' RACE reads with MiXCR. Among under 850,000 distinct CDR3 sequences listed, around 20% were seen once. Sequenced: blood, either unsorted or a sorted T cell fraction (not recorded which). These TCRs come from a male donor with ankylosing spondylitis.

This sequence joins TRBV20-1 and TRBJ2-7; D assignment may be TRBD1 or TRBD2 (5 bases each). V shed 7 bases and J shed 1 base, with 17 bases lying between them. The CDR3 is 14 amino acids. Germline V gene lookup returns CDR1 DFQATT and CDR2 SNEGSKA (reference sequence). CDR3 sequence reads: CSVRWAGSSYEQYF. In DNA form, the CDR3 reads TGCAGTGTAAGATGGGCAGGGAGTTCCTACGAGCAGTACTTC.

The chain has TRBV5-1 and TRBJ1-1, with 9 bases fitting TRBD1. The CDR3 is 16 residues long. Germline CDR1 reads SGHRS; CDR2 reads YFSETQ. Losses at the gene ends were 4 bases for V and 2 bases for J; bases not matched to a gene: 9. CDR3 nucleotides: TGCGCCAGCAGCCCGATTGGGACAGGGCTAAACACTGAAGCTTTCTTT. Translated: CASSPIGTGLNTEAFF.

The sample holds many counts of this clonotype. This chain links TRBV6-4 with TRBJ2-3, with 8 bases aligning to TRBD2. From germline, CDR1 is MRHNA and CDR2 SNTAGT. Trimming at V came to 4 bases and at J to 2 bases, leaving 5 bases not matched to a gene. The CDR3 extends over 15 amino acids. CDR3 DNA: TGTGCCAGCAGTGTGGTAGCGGGGTCCACAGATACGCAGTATTTT. Its protein is CASSVVAGSTDTQYF.